This record concerns one T cell receptor (beta chain) sequence. Its antigen is not identified. This sample is drawn from a study of blood T cells in healthy people across ages. Donation came from healthy Caucasian individuals in Russia who were aged roughly 6 to 95. Peripheral blood from each donor was collected in a volume of ten milliliters. Points from the study as a whole: Estimates of diversity drawn from one million T cells were considered underestimates.

A J-beta primer mix and a sample-barcoded 5' primer were used in a second PCR of roughly 7 to 12 cycles. Each CDR3 protein is one row after TCRdb ran MiXCR on the 5' RACE reads. Among roughly 800,000 distinct CDR3 sequences, 58% were seen once, and the ten largest hold about 20%. Input material: blood. The sequence was obtained from a man under 40 in good health.

This CDR3 is CSARGDLGNEQYF. CDR3 bases: TGCAGTGCTAGGGGCGACTTAGGGAATGAGCAGTACTTC. This chain joins TRBV20-1 and TRBJ2-5; no firm D call. There are 13 residues in the CDR3. Germline V lookup: CDR1 DFQATT, CDR2 SNEGSKA (reference sequence). V dropped 3 bases and J dropped 11 bases, with 19 bases sitting between them.